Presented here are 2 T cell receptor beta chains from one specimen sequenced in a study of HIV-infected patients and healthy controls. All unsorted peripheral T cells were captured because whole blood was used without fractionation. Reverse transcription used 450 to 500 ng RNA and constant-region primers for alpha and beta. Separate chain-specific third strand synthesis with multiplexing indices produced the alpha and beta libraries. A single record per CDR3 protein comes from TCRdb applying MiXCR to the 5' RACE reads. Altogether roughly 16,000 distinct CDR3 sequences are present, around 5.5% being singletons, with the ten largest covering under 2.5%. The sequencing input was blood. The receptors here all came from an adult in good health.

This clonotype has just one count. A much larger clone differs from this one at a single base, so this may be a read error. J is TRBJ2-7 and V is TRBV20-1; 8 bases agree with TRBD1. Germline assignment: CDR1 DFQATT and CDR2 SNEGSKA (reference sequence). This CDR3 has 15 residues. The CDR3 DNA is TGCAGTGCACTCTCGGACAGGGCCAATTCCTACCAGCAGTACTTC. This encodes CSALSDRANSYQQYF.

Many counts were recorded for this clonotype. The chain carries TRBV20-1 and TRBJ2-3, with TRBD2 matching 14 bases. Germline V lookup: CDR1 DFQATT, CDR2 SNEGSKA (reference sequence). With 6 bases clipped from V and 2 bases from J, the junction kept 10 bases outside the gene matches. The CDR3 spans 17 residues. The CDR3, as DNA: TGCAGTGCCGGGACTAGCGGGGGCCGTACACTCACAGATACGCAGTATTTT. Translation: CSAGTSGGRTLTDTQYF.